Given below is one T cell receptor (beta chain) in context. Its cognate antigen is unknown. Unmatched junction bases numbered 2, after V lost 6 bases and J lost 2 bases. The CDR3 covers 13 residues. Germline-derived CDR1 and CDR2 are MNHEY and SMNVEV (reference sequence). These data come from a study of Ad26.COV2.S vaccination and SARS-CoV-2 variants. Overall study: The study gave Ad26.COV2.S intramuscularly, once or twice 56 days apart. Findings and limits, study-wide: Substantial breadth in spike-specific CD8+ and CD4+ T cell responses was reportedly seen after vaccination. Placebo recipients and vaccine recipients were similar in non-spike TCR breadth.

Method: immunoSEQ multiplex PCR; TCRdb's copy keeps in-frame clones and lacks some. Seen here are fewer than 300,000 clones, 70% to 90% observed once, and the top ten hold around 3%. This sample's treatment: around 19 received Ad26.COV2.S at low or high dose, single or two shots; several received placebo; per-sample allocation not given. All samples were drawn on day 63, counting from the first vaccine or placebo injection. The chain combines TRBV27 with TRBJ2-7, with TRBD1 matching over 9 bases. This sample comprised peripheral blood, obtained in a trial of Ad26.COV2.S vaccine versus placebo. This TCR was sampled from a person between 18 and 65 years old who received the Ad26.COV2.S COVID-19 vaccine or a placebo. The chain's CDR3 is CASRRTGAYEQYF. DNA for the CDR3: TGTGCCAGCAGGCGGACAGGGGCCTACGAGCAGTACTTC.